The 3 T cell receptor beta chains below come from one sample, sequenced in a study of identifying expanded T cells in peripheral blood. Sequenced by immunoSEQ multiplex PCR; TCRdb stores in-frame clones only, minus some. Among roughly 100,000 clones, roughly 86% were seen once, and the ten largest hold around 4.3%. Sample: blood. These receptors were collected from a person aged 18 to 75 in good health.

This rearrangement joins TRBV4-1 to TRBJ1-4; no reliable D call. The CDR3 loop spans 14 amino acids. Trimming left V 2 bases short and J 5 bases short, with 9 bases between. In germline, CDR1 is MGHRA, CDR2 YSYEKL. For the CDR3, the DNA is TGCGCCAGCAGCCAATTTCTAACGAATGAAAAACTGTTTTTT. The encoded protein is CASSQFLTNEKLFF.

CDR3 DNA: TGCGCCAGCAGCACCCGACCTGGGACGGTCAACAATGGCTACACCTTC. This encodes CASSTRPGTVNNGYTF. This chain connects TRBV5-1 to TRBJ1-2; tentatively, D is TRBD1 (5 bases). The V end lost 4 bases, the J end lost 6 bases, and 22 bases lay between the germline ends. Germline V CDR1 and CDR2: SGHRS, YFSETQ. CDR3 length: 16 residues.

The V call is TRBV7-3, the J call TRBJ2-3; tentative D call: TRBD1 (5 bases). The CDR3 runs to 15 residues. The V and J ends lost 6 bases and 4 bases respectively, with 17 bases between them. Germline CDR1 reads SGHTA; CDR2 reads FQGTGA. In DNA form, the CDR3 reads TGTGCCAGCAGTTCAACTCAGGGAACTTCAGATACGCAGTATTTT. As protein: CASSSTQGTSDTQYF.